This record looks at one T cell receptor (beta chain) sequence and its context. Total RNA extracted from each sample amounted to at least 6 micrograms. CDR1 SGHRS and CDR2 YFSETQ come from the germline V gene. Deletions cut 3 bases from V and 0 bases from J, with 15 bases between. The CDR3 length is 16 residues. These data belong to a study of blood T cells in healthy people across ages. It was with a sample-barcoded 5' primer and a J-beta primer mix that a second PCR of roughly 6 to 11 cycles was run. TCRdb re-derived calls from the 5' RACE reads in MiXCR, one entry per CDR3 protein. This table holds 550,000 to 600,000 distinct CDR3 sequences, about 25% found once.

The sequence came from a woman aged 70-85 years in good health. The specimen sequenced was blood. The rearrangement joins TRBV5-1 to TRBJ2-5, with D possibly matching TRBD2 (6 bases). The CDR3 sequence is CASSWGDSLYQETQYF. The DNA for the CDR3 is TGCGCCAGCAGCTGGGGGGATTCCTTGTACCAAGAGACCCAGTACTTC.